This is a list of T cell receptor beta chains from one sample in a study of blood T cell repertoires in COVID-19. Libraries were prepared by immunoSEQ multiplex PCR; TCRdb keeps only in-frame clonotypes and omits some of them. Among around 400,000 clones listed, 70% to 90% were seen once. The source material was peripheral blood. The receptors stem from a man aged 40-55 years with acute or convalescent COVID-19. The CDR3 runs from the conserved cysteine through the conserved F or W. D genes are given only for firm matches. The size entry is marked missing in some rows and otherwise reads once, few, many or a size class.

J: TRBJ2-1
V: TRBV6-5
size: NA
D: TRBD2
DNA: TGTGCCAGCTGGCGCGGGAGTCCGGATGAGCAGTTCTTC
CDR3: CASWRGSPDEQFF

J: TRBJ1-6
V: TRBV28
size: NA
D: NA
DNA: TGTGCCAGCAGTTGGCTTCGAGGTAATTCACCCCTCCACTTT
CDR3: CASSWLRGNSPLHF

J: TRBJ2-1
V: TRBV12-5
size: NA
D: NA
DNA: TGTGCTAGTGGTTTGGCGGTTACAGGGAAAAGCTCCTACAATGAGCAGTTCTTC
CDR3: CASGLAVTGKSSYNEQFF

J: TRBJ1-6
V: TRBV15
size: NA
D: NA
DNA: TGTGCCACCAGCAGATCCAGGGGTGGCTCCTATAATTCACCCCTCCACTTT
CDR3: CATSRSRGGSYNSPLHF

J: TRBJ1-2
V: TRBV28
size: NA
D: NA
DNA: TGTGCCAGCAGTTCCTCCACCCGAACAGGGCGCTATGGCTACACCTTC
CDR3: CASSSSTRTGRYGYTF

J: TRBJ1-1
V: TRBV2
size: NA
D: TRBD1
DNA: TGTGCCAGCAGTCGACAGGGGGTGAACACTGAAGCTTTCTTT
CDR3: CASSRQGVNTEAFF

J: TRBJ1-2
V: TRBV5-1
size: NA
D: NA
DNA: TGCGCCAGCAGCTTGGATTTTCCTAATGGCTACACCTTC
CDR3: CASSLDFPNGYTF

J: TRBJ1-1
V: TRBV18
size: few
D: NA
DNA: TGTGCCAGCTCACTCTGGCAGGGTGATGGGACTGAAGCTTTCTTT
CDR3: CASSLWQGDGTEAFF

J: TRBJ2-7
V: TRBV7-2
size: NA
D: TRBD1
DNA: TGTGCCAGCAGCTTAGGCCCCGGGACAGGGCCCTACGAGCAGTACTTC
CDR3: CASSLGPGTGPYEQYF

J: TRBJ2-7
V: TRBV7-6
size: NA
D: NA
DNA: TGTGCCAGCAGCTTAGCGTATGTTGGGAGATCCTTCTACGAGCAGTACTTC
CDR3: CASSLAYVGRSFYEQYF

J: TRBJ2-2
V: TRBV29-1
size: NA
D: NA
DNA: TGCAGCGTGTACTATCCGAACACCGGGGAGCTGTTTTTT
CDR3: CSVYYPNTGELFF

J: TRBJ1-1
V: TRBV28
size: NA
D: NA
DNA: TGTGCCAGCAGTGCTCCCGGGGAACGTAACACTGAAGCTTTCTTT
CDR3: CASSAPGERNTEAFF

J: TRBJ2-3
V: TRBV27
size: NA
D: NA
DNA: TGTGCCAGCAGTTCCGGTATATTAAGCACAGATACGCAGTATTTT
CDR3: CASSSGILSTDTQYF

J: TRBJ2-2
V: TRBV5-4
size: few
D: NA
DNA: TGTGCCAGCAGCTTGAGTCGGGGATCGGACACCGGGGAGCTGTTTTTT
CDR3: CASSLSRGSDTGELFF